The 9 T cell receptor beta chains below were found in one sample sequenced in a study of cytomegalovirus exposure and HLA in healthy donors. The PCR made use of 60 Vbeta and 13 Jbeta primers. Sequencing used immunoSEQ multiplex PCR; TCRdb keeps in-frame clones, though not all of them. Here the sample spans some 120,000 clones, 55% to 75% being singletons. The sequenced sample was PBMCs. The receptors originated from a young man in good health and CMV-seropositive.

The V gene is TRBV5-1, the J gene TRBJ2-2; 9 positions match TRBD1. Per the germline V gene, CDR1 is SGHRS and CDR2 is YFSETQ. The CDR3 contains 16 residues. Losses at the gene ends were 0 bases for V and 9 bases for J; bases not matched to a gene: 9. As DNA, the CDR3 is TGCGCCAGCAGCTTGGTGCCCGGGACAGGGACGCGGGAGCTGTTTTTT. It is translated as CASSLVPGTGTRELFF.

This rearrangement joins TRBV9 to TRBJ1-1; D might be TRBD1 (6 bases). Germline assignment: CDR1 SGDLS and CDR2 YYNGEE. The CDR3 consists of 15 residues. Trimming took 3 bases from V and 3 from J, leaving 15 bases between them. This chain's CDR3 is CASSAVREGDTEAFF. CDR3 nucleotide sequence: TGTGCCAGCAGCGCCGTTAGGGAGGGGGACACTGAAGCTTTCTTT.

The V and J genes are TRBV7-9 and TRBJ2-2, with D possibly TRBD2 on 5 matching bases. Germline V CDR1 and CDR2: SEHNR, FQNEAQ (reference sequence). This CDR3 has 14 residues. The germline V and J ends were trimmed by 4 bases and 5 bases, with 11 bases remaining between them. The CDR3 is CASSYGLGTGELFF. As DNA, the CDR3 is TGTGCCAGCAGCTACGGACTGGGGACCGGGGAGCTGTTTTTT.

This chain joins TRBV19 and TRBJ2-4; no clear D. The CDR3 length is 19 residues. Trimming pared 0 bases from V and 0 bases from J, leaving 18 bases between. CDR1 is LNHDA and CDR2 is SQIVND in the germline V gene (reference sequence). The DNA for the CDR3 is TGTGCCAGTAGTATAGATGCCGAGACTCCCCCCTTAGCCAAAAACATTCAGTACTTC. It codes for CASSIDAETPPLAKNIQYF.

This clone came up once. V gene TRBV9 combines with J gene TRBJ2-3, with 7 bases aligning to TRBD1. The CDR3 contains 16 residues. The V and J ends lost 4 bases and 2 bases, in that order; junction bases with no gene match: 10. Per germline, CDR1 SGDLS and CDR2 YYNGEE. This CDR3 reads CASSPGQPVPTDTQYF. Here the CDR3 DNA reads TGTGCCAGCAGCCCGGGACAGCCCGTCCCCACAGATACGCAGTATTTT.

This clone was detected a few times. The V call is TRBV5-1, the J call TRBJ1-1; tentative D call: TRBD1 (5 bases). Germline V gives CDR1 SGHRS, CDR2 YFSETQ. CDR3 length: 15 residues. V lost 5 bases and J 0 bases, leaving 14 bases between the germline ends. The CDR3 bases are TGCGCCAGCAGGAACCAGGGTCCCATGAACACTGAAGCTTTCTTT. Its translation is CASRNQGPMNTEAFF.

This chain connects TRBV28 to TRBJ2-2; D uncertain. The V end lost 11 bases, the J end lost 4 bases, and 5 bases lay between the germline ends. This CDR3 has 10 residues. CDR1 and CDR2 from the germline V gene are MDHEN and SYDVKM. CDR3 amino acids: CASSTGELFF. CDR3 DNA: TGTGCCTCCTCCACCGGGGAGCTGTTTTTT. Full variable domain (missing parts from reference TRBV28 and TRBJ2-2): DVKVTQSSRYLVKRTGEKVFLECVQDMDHENMFWYRQDPGLGLRLIYFSYDVKMKEKGDIPEGYSVSREKKERFSLILESASTNQTSMYLCASSTGELFFGEGSRLTVL.

This chain links TRBV4-1 with TRBJ1-1; 8 nucleotides align to TRBD1. The CDR3 is made up of 16 amino acids. The J segment lost 10 bases and the V segment lost 4 bases, leaving 17 bases of the junction unmatched. Germline CDR1 is MGHRA and CDR2 is YSYEKL. CDR3 loop: CASSPHIILRDRIAFF. The DNA of the CDR3 is TGCGCCAGCAGCCCGCATATCATCCTCCGGGACAGGATAGCTTTCTTT.

The gene calls are TRBV9 and TRBJ2-1; maybe TRBD2 (6 bases). V shed 4 bases and J shed 6 bases, with 14 bases lying between them. Germline-derived CDR1 and CDR2 are SGDLS and YYNGEE. The CDR3 sequence is 14 residues long. As DNA, the CDR3 is TGTGCCAGCAGCCCCGTCGTCGGGGGCAATGAGCAGTTCTTC. This codes for CASSPVVGGNEQFF.